The 16 T cell receptor beta chains reported below all come from one sample, sequenced in a study of CD8 T cells in Susac syndrome. Reverse transcription of about 0.45 to 1 ug RNA was carried out with random hexamers. Each CDR3 protein is one row after TCRdb ran MiXCR on the immunoSEQ multiplex PCR reads. Here the sample spans roughly 200,000 distinct CDR3 sequences, 95% being singletons. Sequencing was carried out using CD4+ T cells from PBMCs. Every receptor here comes from a human donor in good health.

This chain joins TRBV3-1 and TRBJ2-3, with TRBD2 as a possible D gene (6 bases). Germline assignment: CDR1 LGHDT and CDR2 YNNKEL (reference sequence). The CDR3 extends over 16 amino acids. V dropped 3 bases and J dropped 0 bases, with 13 bases sitting between them. The CDR3 DNA is TGTGCCAGCAGCCATCGCCGGGACTTCAGCACAGATACGCAGTATTTT. Protein: CASSHRRDFSTDTQYF.

The CDR3 sequence is CASSSPRGPKSGANVLTF. The CDR3 nucleotides read TGTGCCAGCAGCTCTCCCAGGGGACCGAAATCTGGGGCCAACGTCCTGACTTTC. V usage is TRBV11-2 and J usage is TRBJ2-6, with D tentatively TRBD1 (6 bases). The germline CDR1 and CDR2 sequences are SGHAT and FQNNGV. The CDR3 runs to 18 residues. The V end lost 4 bases, the J end lost 1 base, and 17 bases lay between the germline ends.

The count of this clonotype is one. The gene calls are TRBV9 and TRBJ2-1; weak D call: TRBD1 (6 bases). V lost 4 bases to trimming and J lost 9 bases, with 11 bases between them. The CDR3 is made up of 12 amino acids. Germline loops: CDR1 SGDLS, CDR2 YYNGEE. This CDR3 is CASSQGQSEQFF. The DNA of the CDR3 is TGTGCCAGCAGCCAGGGGCAGAGTGAGCAGTTCTTC.

This sequence joins TRBV5-1 and TRBJ1-2, with D hard to call. The V end was cut by 5 bases, the J end by 0 bases, with 8 bases between. CDR1 SGHRS and CDR2 YFSETQ come from the germline V gene. CDR3 length: 13 amino acids. The CDR3 loop is CASRSQSNYGYTF. CDR3 nucleotides: TGCGCCAGCAGAAGTCAGTCTAACTATGGCTACACCTTC.

Remarks on this clonotype: One end of the junction varies from germline; a read error may be responsible. CDR3: CASSLWGQGSTQYF. As DNA, the CDR3 is TGTGCTAGCAGCTTATGGGGACAGGGGTCCACCCAGTACTTC. The chain combines TRBV7-7 with TRBJ2-5; 10 positions agree with TRBD1. The CDR3 contains 14 residues. The germline gives CDR1 SSHAT, CDR2 FNYEAQ (reference sequence).

This chain joins TRBV6-4 and TRBJ1-2; possibly TRBD1 for D (6 bases). There are 13 residues in the CDR3. The V end was cut by 3 bases, the J end by 8 bases, with 13 bases between. Germline V gives CDR1 MRHNA, CDR2 SNTAGT. Here the CDR3 DNA reads TGTGCCAGCAGTGAAACGGGGGCAGGGGGCTACACCTTC. Translation gives CASSETGAGGYTF.

This clonotype was seen once. The rearrangement links TRBV2 to TRBJ1-4, with D unresolved. The CDR3 loop spans 13 amino acids. Per the germline V gene, CDR1 is SNHLY and CDR2 is FYNNEI. V was shortened by 6 bases and J by 3 bases, with 8 bases between the two germline ends. Here the CDR3 reads CASRGVPNEKLFF. Here the CDR3 DNA reads TGTGCCAGCAGGGGCGTACCTAATGAAAAACTGTTTTTT. Full variable domain (rest looked up from reference TRBV2 and TRBJ1-4): EPEVTQTPSHQVTQMGQEVILRCVPISNHLYFYWYRQILGQKVEFLVSFYNNEISEKSEIFDDQFSVERPDGSNFTLKIRSTKLEDSAMYFCASRGVPNEKLFFGSGTQLSVL.

The genes are TRBV29-1 and TRBJ2-3; D gene uncertain. Germline CDR1 reads SQVTM; CDR2 reads ANQGSEA. The CDR3 runs to 13 residues. Trimming removed 3 bases from V and 2 bases from J, with 9 bases in between. In nucleotides, the CDR3 is TGCAGCGTTGATATCGGGTTCACAGATACGCAGTATTTT. This codes for CSVDIGFTDTQYF.

The rearrangement links TRBV27 to TRBJ2-7; 10 nucleotides agree with TRBD1. The germline gives CDR1 MNHEY, CDR2 SMNVEV (reference sequence). The CDR3 totals 15 residues. The J segment lost 4 bases and the V segment lost 5 bases, leaving 8 bases of the junction unmatched. In DNA form, the CDR3 reads TGTGCCAGCAGTCCAGGGACAGGGGCGAGTTACGAGCAGTACGTC. Translating gives CASSPGTGASYEQYV.

This chain uses TRBV29-1 with TRBJ2-3; 11 positions match TRBD2. Losses at the gene ends were 6 bases for V and 2 bases for J; bases not matched to a gene: 7. Germline-derived CDR1 and CDR2 are SQVTM and ANQGSEA. This CDR3 comprises 15 residues. The CDR3 protein is CSVSGTSGNTDTQYF. The CDR3 coding sequence is TGCAGCGTATCTGGGACTAGCGGCAACACAGATACGCAGTATTTT.

The rearrangement joins TRBV7-9 to TRBJ2-3, with D perhaps matching TRBD1 (6 bases). V was shortened by 3 bases and J by 4 bases, with 14 bases between the two germline ends. There are 15 residues in the CDR3. The germline V gene encodes CDR1 SEHNR and CDR2 FQNEAQ (reference sequence). CDR3 protein: CASSFRESGADTQYF. CDR3 nucleotide sequence: TGTGCCAGCAGCTTTAGAGAATCAGGGGCAGATACGCAGTATTTT. The full variable domain, with the rest looked up from reference TRBV7-9 and TRBJ2-3, is DTGVSQNPRHKITKRGQNVTFRCDPISEHNRLYWYRQTLGQGPEFLTYFQNEAQLEKSRLLSDRFSAERPKGSFSTLEIQRTEQGDSAMYLCASSFRESGADTQYFGPGTRLTVL.

The rearrangement joins TRBV29-1 to TRBJ1-2; no definite D call. This CDR3 has 12 amino acids. Germline V gives CDR1 SQVTM, CDR2 ANQGSEA. The germline V and J ends were trimmed by 5 bases and 4 bases, with 11 bases remaining between them. This chain's CDR3 is CSVLAEIYGYTF. The CDR3, as DNA: TGCAGCGTTCTGGCGGAAATCTATGGCTACACCTTC.

V gene TRBV19 combines with J gene TRBJ2-2; TRBD1 matches at 9 bases. Germline V gene data show CDR1 as LNHDA and CDR2 as SQIVND (reference sequence). After removal of 4 bases from V and 6 bases from J, the junction contained 3 bases not matched to a gene. The CDR3 totals 14 residues. Here the CDR3 reads CASSRTGEAGELFF. CDR3 bases: TGTGCCAGTAGTAGGACAGGGGAGGCCGGGGAGCTGTTTTTT.

The rearrangement links TRBV5-1 to TRBJ1-1; 7 nucleotides agree with TRBD1. V lost 3 bases, J lost 5 bases, and 10 bases stayed unmatched. The CDR3 consists of 15 residues. The germline gives CDR1 SGHRS, CDR2 YFSETQ. CDR3 loop: CASSWGDSRDTEAFF. CDR3 in DNA: TGCGCCAGCAGCTGGGGGGACAGTCGGGATACTGAAGCTTTCTTT.

The chain is built from TRBV5-4 and TRBJ2-5, with 14 bases aligning to TRBD2. The CDR3 spans 16 residues. Germline lookup yields CDR1 SGHNT and CDR2 YYREEE (reference sequence). Trimming cost V 4 bases and J 5 bases; bases outside gene matches: 7. This chain's CDR3 is CASSRGTSGGWETQYF. CDR3 coding DNA: TGTGCCAGCAGCAGAGGGACTAGCGGGGGTTGGGAGACCCAGTACTTC.

This rearrangement joins TRBV10-2 to TRBJ2-7; D not certain. Germline assignment: CDR1 WSHSY and CDR2 SAAADI. The CDR3 is 12 residues long. Trimming took 8 bases from V and 2 from J, leaving 10 bases between them. CDR3 loop: CASGKGTYEQYF. CDR3 coding DNA: TGCGCCAGCGGCAAAGGGACCTACGAGCAGTACTTC.